This is a list of T cell receptor beta chains from one sample in a study of OX40 agonist ivuxolimab in advanced cancers. Data came from immunoSEQ multiplex PCR; TCRdb stores just in-frame clones and leaves some out. The sample lists about 120,000 clones, 93% seen once, with approximately 0.15% in the top ten. The sample here was CD4+ or CD8+ T cells sorted from blood, taken in a trial of the OX40 agonist ivuxolimab. The receptors stem from an adult with an advanced solid tumor such as melanoma, head and neck, liver or kidney cancer. Each CDR3 is given with its conserved first and last residue. The D gene is left open where the match is weak. Size tells how often a clone was seen (once, few, many) or the class of an expanded clone, and some rows leave it out.

d_call: TRBD1; j_call: TRBJ1-4; v_call: TRBV5-8; clone_size: .; cdr3_nt: TGTGCCAGCAGCTTGGTCCGGGACAGCTTCCTCGGTGGTGAAAAACTGTTTTTT; cdr3_aa: CASSLVRDSFLGGEKLFF
d_call: .; j_call: TRBJ2-2; v_call: TRBV7-9; clone_size: .; cdr3_nt: TGTGCCAGCAGCTTAGTGTTCCAGGGGGGTAACACCGGGGAGCTGTTTTTT; cdr3_aa: CASSLVFQGGNTGELFF
d_call: .; j_call: TRBJ2-5; v_call: TRBV5-6; clone_size: .; cdr3_nt: TGTGCCAGCAGCTCCATACCACGCGCACCGTACGGAGAGACCCAGTACTTC; cdr3_aa: CASSSIPRAPYGETQYF
d_call: TRBD2; j_call: TRBJ2-1; v_call: TRBV2; clone_size: .; cdr3_nt: TGTGCCAGCAGTTTAGGACTAGCGGGAGGGGTGTCCTACAATGAGCAGTTCTTC; cdr3_aa: CASSLGLAGGVSYNEQFF
d_call: .; j_call: TRBJ2-1; v_call: TRBV5-1; clone_size: .; cdr3_nt: TGCGCCAGCAGCTTGGTGTCCGTCGGGGAGCAGTTCTTC; cdr3_aa: CASSLVSVGEQFF
d_call: .; j_call: TRBJ2-7; v_call: TRBV30; clone_size: .; cdr3_nt: TGTGCCTGGAGGAATGGAGGGGCTAACGAGCAGTACTTC; cdr3_aa: CAWRNGGANEQYF
d_call: TRBD2; j_call: TRBJ2-5; v_call: TRBV7-9; clone_size: .; cdr3_nt: TGTGCCAGCAGCTTTGGAGCGGGAGGGTTGGAGACCCAGTACTTC; cdr3_aa: CASSFGAGGLETQYF
d_call: .; j_call: TRBJ2-3; v_call: TRBV6-1; clone_size: once; cdr3_nt: TGTGCCGGAGCCTGGGGCACAGATACGCAGTATTTT; cdr3_aa: CAGAWGTDTQYF
d_call: TRBD2; j_call: TRBJ2-2; v_call: TRBV14; clone_size: .; cdr3_nt: TGTGCCAGCAGCTATTGGACTAGCGGGACCGGGGAGCTGTTTTTT; cdr3_aa: CASSYWTSGTGELFF
d_call: TRBD2; j_call: TRBJ2-7; v_call: TRBV25-1; clone_size: .; cdr3_nt: TGTGCCAGCAGTAAGACGACTAGCGGGATGGACGAGCAGTACTTC; cdr3_aa: CASSKTTSGMDEQYF
d_call: .; j_call: TRBJ2-3; v_call: TRBV28; clone_size: .; cdr3_nt: TGTGCCAGCAGTTTGCCACAAGGGACGAGCACAGATACGCAGTATTTT; cdr3_aa: CASSLPQGTSTDTQYF
d_call: TRBD2; j_call: TRBJ2-3; v_call: TRBV2; clone_size: .; cdr3_nt: TGTGCCAGCAGTGAATTGGGGGCTAGCGGGCCCCTTCAGCGTACGCAGTATTTT; cdr3_aa: CASSELGASGPLQRTQYF
d_call: .; j_call: TRBJ2-7; v_call: TRBV6-1; clone_size: .; cdr3_nt: TGTGCCAGCAGGCGGCTACCTGGCGAGCAGTACTTC; cdr3_aa: CASRRLPGEQYF
d_call: .; j_call: TRBJ1-6; v_call: TRBV2; clone_size: .; cdr3_nt: TGTGCCAGCAGTGAAAATTGGGGGCACAACTTTAATTCACCCCTCCACTTT; cdr3_aa: CASSENWGHNFNSPLHF
d_call: .; j_call: TRBJ1-2; v_call: TRBV29-1; clone_size: .; cdr3_nt: TGCAGCGTACCTATGGCAGGGAGCCTCCGGGGCTACACCTTC; cdr3_aa: CSVPMAGSLRGYTF
d_call: TRBD1; j_call: TRBJ1-1; v_call: TRBV6-1; clone_size: .; cdr3_nt: TGTGCCAGCAGTCTAACAGGGGACACTGAAGCTTTCTTT; cdr3_aa: CASSLTGDTEAFF
d_call: .; j_call: TRBJ1-3; v_call: TRBV10-3; clone_size: once; cdr3_nt: TGTGCCATCAGTGAACCGATGTCTGGAAACACCATATATTTT; cdr3_aa: CAISEPMSGNTIYF
d_call: .; j_call: TRBJ2-5; v_call: TRBV19; clone_size: .; cdr3_nt: TGTGCCAGTAGTATAGGTCAGGGGCGTGAGACCCAGTACTTC; cdr3_aa: CASSIGQGRETQYF
d_call: TRBD1; j_call: TRBJ1-6; v_call: TRBV5-6; clone_size: .; cdr3_nt: TGTGCCACGGGCACCAGGGGGTATGATTCACCCCTCCACTTT; cdr3_aa: CATGTRGYDSPLHF
d_call: .; j_call: TRBJ1-1; v_call: TRBV5-1; clone_size: .; cdr3_nt: TGCGCCAGCAGGACCCGGGTCGGGTCCACTGAAGCTTTCTTT; cdr3_aa: CASRTRVGSTEAFF
d_call: .; j_call: TRBJ2-3; v_call: TRBV7-9; clone_size: .; cdr3_nt: TGTGCCAGCAGCTTAGTTGGCGGCGCGGGGACCACAGATACGCAGTATTTT; cdr3_aa: CASSLVGGAGTTDTQYF
d_call: .; j_call: TRBJ2-7; v_call: TRBV9; clone_size: .; cdr3_nt: TGTGCCAGCAGCCCCACACAGGGCTTCAGCTTGGTCGAGCAGTACTTC; cdr3_aa: CASSPTQGFSLVEQYF
d_call: .; j_call: TRBJ2-5; v_call: TRBV11-3; clone_size: .; cdr3_nt: TGTGCCAGCAGCTCACCGGCACTCCAAGAGACCCAGTACTTC; cdr3_aa: CASSSPALQETQYF
d_call: .; j_call: TRBJ1-2; v_call: TRBV30; clone_size: .; cdr3_nt: TGTGCCTGGAGCCCCCAGCCTTCCGGTGGCTACACCTTC; cdr3_aa: CAWSPQPSGGYTF
d_call: TRBD2; j_call: TRBJ2-2; v_call: TRBV9; clone_size: .; cdr3_nt: TGTGCCAGCAGCGTAGTACTAGCGGGAGGGACCGGGGAGCTGTTTTTT; cdr3_aa: CASSVVLAGGTGELFF
d_call: .; j_call: TRBJ1-2; v_call: TRBV19; clone_size: once; cdr3_nt: TGTGCCAGTAGCATACCAGGGTTCGTCTATGGCTACACCTTC; cdr3_aa: CASSIPGFVYGYTF
d_call: TRBD1; j_call: TRBJ1-1; v_call: TRBV28; clone_size: .; cdr3_nt: TGTGCCAGCAGTAGGACAGGGCCCAGCACTGAAGCTTTCTTT; cdr3_aa: CASSRTGPSTEAFF
d_call: .; j_call: TRBJ2-3; v_call: TRBV27; clone_size: .; cdr3_nt: TGTGCCAGCAGTCCTACTCCCCAGATTAGCACAGATACGCAGTATTTT; cdr3_aa: CASSPTPQISTDTQYF
d_call: TRBD1; j_call: TRBJ2-3; v_call: TRBV10-1; clone_size: .; cdr3_nt: TGCGCCAGCAGTGATCGGCAGGGGGTCACAGATACGCAGTATTTT; cdr3_aa: CASSDRQGVTDTQYF
d_call: .; j_call: TRBJ1-2; v_call: TRBV28; clone_size: .; cdr3_nt: TGTGCCAGCAGTTCAGCCGGCTACAACTATGGCTACACCTTC; cdr3_aa: CASSSAGYNYGYTF
d_call: TRBD2; j_call: TRBJ2-5; v_call: TRBV5-1; clone_size: .; cdr3_nt: TGCGCCAGCAGCTCGGGGGAGGGAGGAGAGACCCAGTACTTC; cdr3_aa: CASSSGEGGETQYF
d_call: TRBD1; j_call: TRBJ1-3; v_call: TRBV4-1; clone_size: .; cdr3_nt: TGCGCCAGCAGCCATCCCGGACAGGGGCGGTCTGCTGGTGGAAACACCATATATTTT; cdr3_aa: CASSHPGQGRSAGGNTIYF
d_call: .; j_call: TRBJ1-1; v_call: TRBV5-1; clone_size: .; cdr3_nt: TGCGCCAGCAGTTTGGCGACAGGTCCCCCGAAAGCTTTCTTT; cdr3_aa: CASSLATGPPKAFF
d_call: .; j_call: TRBJ1-5; v_call: TRBV28; clone_size: .; cdr3_nt: TGTGCCAGCAGTTTTTTGGGCAGGGATCAGCCCCAGCATTTT; cdr3_aa: CASSFLGRDQPQHF
d_call: .; j_call: TRBJ2-1; v_call: TRBV5-5; clone_size: .; cdr3_nt: TGTGCCAGCAGCGGACAGTTAGCCTACAATGAGCAGTTCTTC; cdr3_aa: CASSGQLAYNEQFF
d_call: TRBD2; j_call: TRBJ2-6; v_call: TRBV7-7; clone_size: .; cdr3_nt: TGTGCCAGCAGCCACGGGGAGGGTTCTGGGGCCAACGTCCTGACTTTC; cdr3_aa: CASSHGEGSGANVLTF
d_call: TRBD2; j_call: TRBJ2-1; v_call: TRBV29-1; clone_size: .; cdr3_nt: TGCAGCGTTGCCCCGGGGGGGGTGTACAATGAGCAGTTCTTC; cdr3_aa: CSVAPGGVYNEQFF
d_call: .; j_call: TRBJ2-4; v_call: TRBV18; clone_size: .; cdr3_nt: TGTGCCAGCTCACCACTGGGGGAGGAGAAAAACATTCAGTACTTC; cdr3_aa: CASSPLGEEKNIQYF
d_call: .; j_call: TRBJ1-4; v_call: TRBV28; clone_size: .; cdr3_nt: TGTGCCAGCAGTCCATACACCAGTCAAAAACTGTTTTTT; cdr3_aa: CASSPYTSQKLFF